A single sample gave rise to the 19 T cell receptor beta chains below, sequenced in a study of patients and donors after allogeneic stem cell transplantation. TCRdb reanalysed the RT-PCR reads using MiXCR and keeps one entry per CDR3 protein. This table has approximately 150,000 distinct CDR3 sequences, 30% appearing once. Sample: blood, either unsorted or a sorted T cell fraction (not recorded which). These receptors were obtained from a human donor who was either an allogeneic HSCT recipient or a stem cell or donor lymphocyte infusion donor (not recorded which). It is not recorded whose cells these are; they may come from a transplant donor.

The chain recombines TRBV20-1 with TRBJ2-7; 10 bases line up with TRBD2. V shed 0 bases and J 4 bases; nucleotides not matched to a gene: 6. CDR3 length: 15 amino acids. The germline gives CDR1 DFQATT, CDR2 SNEGSKA (reference sequence). DNA of the CDR3: TGCAGTGCTAGAGATCCAACTAGCGGGGATTACGAGCAGTACTTC. Translating it yields CSARDPTSGDYEQYF.

In this sample, this clonotype turned up a few times. The rearrangement links TRBV14 to TRBJ1-5; D unclear. Germline V gene sequence: CDR1 SGHDN, CDR2 FVKESK. The CDR3 has 15 amino acids. Trimming shortened V by 0 bases and J by 6 bases, and 12 bases separated the two germline ends. This CDR3 reads CASSQELVSGQPQHF. The CDR3 nucleotides are TGTGCCAGCAGCCAAGAGCTCGTTTCGGGTCAGCCCCAGCATTTT.

This chain joins TRBV29-1 and TRBJ2-1; D gene ambiguous. The CDR3 is 10 amino acids. V shed 4 bases and J shed 3 bases, with 1 base lying between them. Germline V lookup: CDR1 SQVTM, CDR2 ANQGSEA. The CDR3: CSVVYNEQFF. CDR3 sequence (DNA): TGCAGCGTTGTCTACAATGAGCAGTTCTTC.

This clonotype showed up just a few times. The chain is built from TRBV29-1 and TRBJ2-7; D possibly corresponds to TRBD2 (6 bases). The V end was cut by 5 bases, the J end by 0 bases, with 11 bases between. Germline CDR1 and CDR2: SQVTM and ANQGSEA. The CDR3 is 13 residues long. CDR3 loop: CSVWTTRSYEQYF. The DNA for the CDR3 is TGCAGCGTTTGGACTACCCGCTCCTACGAGCAGTACTTC.

The V call is TRBV5-1, the J call TRBJ2-2; D is possibly TRBD2 (6 bases). Deletions cut 0 bases from V and 2 bases from J, with 8 bases between. Germline V gives CDR1 SGHRS, CDR2 YFSETQ. This CDR3 contains 15 residues. CDR3 amino acids: CASSLAGANTGELFF. CDR3 nucleotides: TGCGCCAGCAGCTTGGCGGGAGCAAACACCGGGGAGCTGTTTTTT.

In this sample, this clonotype turned up a few times. The chain has TRBV10-3 and TRBJ1-4, with D unclear. CDR1 ENHRY and CDR2 SYGVKD come from the germline V gene. The CDR3 consists of 11 residues. V was trimmed by 8 bases and J by 14 bases, leaving 15 bases between them. The CDR3 sequence: CAIGGSGRLFF. CDR3 in DNA: TGTGCCATCGGCGGTTCGGGGAGGCTGTTTTTT.

This clonotype was counted many times. The chain couples TRBV18 to TRBJ1-5, with D possibly matching TRBD1 (6 bases). This CDR3 is 15 amino acids long. V dropped 5 bases and J dropped 5 bases, with 16 bases sitting between them. Germline V lookup: CDR1 KGHSH, CDR2 LQKENI. CDR3 residues: CASSAGQPQDQPQHF. As DNA, the CDR3 is TGTGCCAGCTCAGCCGGACAGCCTCAAGATCAGCCCCAGCATTTT.

This clonotype was seen only a few times. The chain combines TRBV5-1 with TRBJ2-7; tentative D call: TRBD2 (6 bases). CDR1 is SGHRS, CDR2 YFSETQ, per germline. Trimming took 3 bases from V and 6 from J, leaving 10 bases between them. The CDR3 loop spans 12 amino acids. CDR3 residues: CASSWDSAEQYF. CDR3 DNA sequence: TGCGCCAGCAGCTGGGACTCAGCCGAGCAGTACTTC. The whole variable domain, remainder taken from reference TRBV5-1 and TRBJ2-7, is KAGVTQTPRYLIKTRGQQVTLSCSPISGHRSVSWYQQTPGQGLQFLFEYFSETQRNKGNFPGRFSGRQFSNSRSEMNVSTLELGDSALYLCASSWDSAEQYFGPGTRLTVT.

This chain connects TRBV7-2 to TRBJ2-1, with 9 bases aligning to TRBD2. The CDR3 is 16 amino acids. The V and J ends lost 5 bases and 3 bases, in that order; junction bases with no gene match: 8. Germline CDR1 is SGHTA and CDR2 is FQGNSA. The DNA for the CDR3 is TGTGCCAGCAGCCCTCTAGCGGGGCGGCGCTACAATGAGCAGTTCTTC. This encodes CASSPLAGRRYNEQFF.

The chain employs TRBV27 and TRBJ1-2; TRBD1 agrees at 7 bases. The CDR3 consists of 11 residues. Germline values: CDR1 MNHEY, CDR2 SMNVEV (reference sequence). Trimming removed 11 bases from V and 6 bases from J; junction bases left unmatched: 6. CDR3 sequence (DNA): TGTGCCGGCCCGACAGGGCATGGCTACACCTTC. It specifies CAGPTGHGYTF.

This clonotype was detected ten times or more. The chain recombines TRBV12-3 or TRBV12-4 with TRBJ1-1; TRBD1 is a possible D gene (6 bases). V gave up 6 bases and J gave up 10 bases, with 12 bases separating them. The CDR3 is 11 amino acids. For the CDR3, the DNA is TGTGCCAGCAGATTAACAGGGAGAGCTTTCTTT. Its translation is CASRLTGRAFF.

The V call is TRBV6-2 or TRBV6-3, the J call TRBJ2-2; a weak D match, TRBD1 (5 bases). The CDR3 contains 15 residues. The V end lost 6 bases, the J end lost 6 bases, and 17 bases lay between the germline ends. The germline V gene has CDR1 MNHEY and CDR2 SVGEGT. CDR3 DNA: TGTGCCAGCAGACCAGGGTTGGCCGGTGCCGGGGAGCTGTTTTTT. Translation: CASRPGLAGAGELFF.

The V and J genes are TRBV12-3 or TRBV12-4 and TRBJ2-3; D is tentatively TRBD1 or TRBD2 (5 bases each). The V and J ends lost 8 bases and 6 bases respectively, with 12 bases between them. This CDR3 has 12 residues. The CDR3 DNA is TGTGCCAGCTCCCTCTGGGGGGATACGCAGTATTTT. Translated, it gives CASSLWGDTQYF.

The rearrangement joins TRBV20-1 to TRBJ2-7, with TRBD1 matching 7 bases. This CDR3 comprises 11 residues. Trimming removed 5 bases from V and 4 bases from J; junction bases left unmatched: 2. Looked up from germline, CDR1 is DFQATT and CDR2 is SNEGSKA (reference sequence). The CDR3 sequence is CSAGQDYEQYF. Written as DNA, the CDR3 is TGCAGTGCTGGACAGGATTACGAGCAGTACTTC.

This clonotype was seen only a few times. The chain recombines TRBV7-9 with TRBJ2-1; D call uncertain. Germline CDR1 and CDR2: SEHNR and FQNEAQ (reference sequence). The CDR3 covers 16 residues. V was shortened by 1 base and J by 5 bases, with 15 bases between the two germline ends. In nucleotides, the CDR3 is TGTGCCAGCAGCTTAGAAGGCGCGGCTACAAACAATGAGCAGTTCTTC. As protein: CASSLEGAATNNEQFF.

In DNA, the CDR3 is TGCGCCAGCAGCCAAGATCAGGGAACAGGGGGCGTGGATTCACCCCTCCACTTT. As protein: CASSQDQGTGGVDSPLHF. The chain couples TRBV4-3 to TRBJ1-6; 9 bases agree with TRBD1. V lost 0 bases to trimming and J lost 8 bases; unmatched junction nucleotides: 11. The length of the CDR3 is 18 residues. Germline values: CDR1 LGHNA, CDR2 YSLEER.

The chain is built from TRBV7-6 and TRBJ1-2; TRBD1 matches 9 bases. V was pared by 5 bases and J by 4 bases, with 8 bases of the junction left unmatched. Germline V lookup: CDR1 SGHVS, CDR2 FNYEAQ. The CDR3 has 15 amino acids. The CDR3 region has the DNA TGTGCCAGCAGCCCGGGGACAGGGCAGCTCTATGGCTACACCTTC. This gives the protein CASSPGTGQLYGYTF.

At least ten counts were recorded for this clonotype. The chain recombines TRBV6-5 with TRBJ1-6; 8 bases align to TRBD1. This CDR3 contains 17 residues. The germline V gene encodes CDR1 MNHEY and CDR2 SVGAGI. Losses at the gene ends were 0 bases for V and 7 bases for J; bases not matched to a gene: 8. CDR3 sequence (DNA): TGTGCCAGCAGTTACTCGGTCAGGGGGCCGGTGAATTCACCCCTCCACTTT. It codes for CASSYSVRGPVNSPLHF.

This clonotype was picked up a small number of times. The V and J genes are TRBV7-2 and TRBJ1-4, with 8 positions matching TRBD1. Unmatched junction bases numbered 3, after V lost 5 bases and J lost 4 bases. This CDR3 comprises 14 residues. Germline CDR1 SGHTA, CDR2 FQGNSA. The CDR3 nucleotides are TGTGCCAGCAGCCCGGACAGGGTTAATGAAAAACTGTTTTTT. As protein: CASSPDRVNEKLFF.